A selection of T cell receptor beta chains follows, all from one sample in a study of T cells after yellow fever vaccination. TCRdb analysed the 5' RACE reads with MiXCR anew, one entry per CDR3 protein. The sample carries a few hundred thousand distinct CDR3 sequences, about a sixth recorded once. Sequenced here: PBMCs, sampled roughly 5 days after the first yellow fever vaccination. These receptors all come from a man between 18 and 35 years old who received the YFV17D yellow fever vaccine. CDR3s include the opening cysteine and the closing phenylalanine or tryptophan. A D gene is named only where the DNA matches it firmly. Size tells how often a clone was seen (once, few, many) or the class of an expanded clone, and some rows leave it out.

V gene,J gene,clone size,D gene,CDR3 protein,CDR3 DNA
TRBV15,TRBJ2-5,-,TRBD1,CATSRGQGSKTETQYF,TGTGCCACCAGCAGAGGACAGGGGAGCAAGACGGAGACCCAGTACTTC
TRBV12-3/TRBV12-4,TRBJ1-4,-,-,CASSFSTRVGLQGGEKLFF,TGTGCCAGCAGTTTTAGTACCAGGGTTGGCCTTCAAGGAGGGGAAAAACTGTTTTTT
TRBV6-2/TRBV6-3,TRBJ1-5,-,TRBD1,CASSYSDRGGQPQHF,TGTGCCAGCAGTTACTCCGACAGGGGAGGCCAGCCCCAGCATTTT
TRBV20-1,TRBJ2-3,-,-,CSAVPGSDTQYF,TGCAGTGCGGTCCCGGGATCAGATACGCAGTATTTT
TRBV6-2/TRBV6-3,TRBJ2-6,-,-,CASLGRNSGANVLTF,TGTGCCAGCTTGGGCAGGAATTCTGGGGCCAACGTCCTGACTTTC
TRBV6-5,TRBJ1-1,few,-,CASSYFQGNTEAFF,TGTGCCAGCAGTTATTTCCAGGGAAACACTGAAGCTTTCTTT
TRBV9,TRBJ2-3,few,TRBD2,CASSVRLAGATDTQYF,TGTGCCAGCAGCGTTCGACTAGCGGGGGCTACAGATACGCAGTATTTT
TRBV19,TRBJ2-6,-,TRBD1,CASDRDSGANVLTF,TGTGCCAGTGACAGGGACTCTGGGGCCAACGTCCTGACTTTC
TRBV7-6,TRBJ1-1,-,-,CASSPDPGDTEAFF,TGTGCCAGCAGCCCGGACCCCGGGGATACTGAAGCTTTCTTT
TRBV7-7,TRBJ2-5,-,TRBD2,CASSLASSGETQYF,TGTGCCAGCAGCTTAGCGTCTAGCGGGGAGACCCAGTACTTC
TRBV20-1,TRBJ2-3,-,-,CSARGMGGTDTQYF,TGCAGTGCTAGGGGGATGGGGGGCACAGATACGCAGTATTTT
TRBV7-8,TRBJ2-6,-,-,CASSEGAPTGANVLTF,TGTGCCAGCAGCGAGGGAGCGCCGACTGGGGCCAACGTCCTGACTTTC
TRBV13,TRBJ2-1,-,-,CASSLGPGGNEQFF,TGTGCCAGCAGCTTAGGTCCCGGGGGTAATGAGCAGTTCTTC
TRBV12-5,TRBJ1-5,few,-,CASGPSSAGNQPQHF,TGTGCTAGTGGTCCCTCCTCCGCGGGGAATCAGCCCCAGCATTTT
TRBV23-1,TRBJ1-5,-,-,CASSRAPGPYSNQPQHF,TGCGCCAGCAGTCGGGCTCCGGGTCCTTATAGCAATCAGCCCCAGCATTTT
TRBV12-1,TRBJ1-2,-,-,CASSPALPWGQGYGYTF,TGTGCCAGCAGCCCCGCGCTCCCCTGGGGACAGGGTTATGGCTACACCTTC
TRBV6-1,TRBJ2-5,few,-,CASSPKGKVRPHQETQYF,TGTGCCAGCAGTCCTAAAGGGAAAGTGAGGCCACACCAAGAGACCCAGTACTTC